Reported below is one TCR beta chain. V was pared by 3 bases and J by 6 bases, with 17 bases between. The V gene's germline CDR1 is SGHTA and CDR2 FQGNSA. This CDR3 has 16 amino acids. The data are from a study of blood T cells in healthy people across ages. With a J-beta primer mix and a sample-barcoded 5' primer, a second PCR ran about 7 to 12 cycles. From the 5' RACE reads, TCRdb called clonotypes with MiXCR, one entry per CDR3 protein. The sample yields about 760,000 distinct CDR3 sequences, 20% to 25% seen once. In addition, the sample was reused for a study of T cells of mothers and their children.

Sequencing was carried out using blood. The genes are TRBV7-2 and TRBJ1-4, with a possible D match to TRBD1 (6 bases). The sequence was collected from a boy between 10 and 17 years old in good health. The CDR3 sequence: CASSFGFEEGDEKLFF. CDR3 DNA: TGTGCCAGCAGCTTTGGGTTTGAGGAGGGGGATGAAAAACTGTTTTTT.